The table lists the clone carrying this T cell receptor beta chain with a few counts. The antigen is undetermined. TCRdb called the reads again in MiXCR, with one record for every CDR3 protein. The table records a few hundred thousand distinct CDR3 sequences, 30% to 40% of them present only once. The CDR3 totals 15 residues. CDR1 is MNHEY and CDR2 is SVGEGT in the germline V gene. V shed 10 bases and J 4 bases; nucleotides not matched to a gene: 13. This sample stems from a study of T cell repertoires in cytomegalovirus infection. Study as a whole: In the study, CMV epitopes included recently identified HLA-C-restricted and well-studied HLA-B-restricted ones. Study-wide results and caveats: People with CMV and the relevant HLA were identified by cumulative public TCR beta family frequency. Dominating the ex vivo response were TCR beta clonotypes that were CMV-specific and HLA-C-restricted.

The receptor was derived from a human donor in good health (CMV status not recorded). Some clones in this sample may be carry-over from other donors' samples. The gene calls are TRBV6-2 or TRBV6-3 and TRBJ2-1; the match to TRBD2 covers 7 bases. This sample comprised cultured PBMCs, obtained from culture after CMV antigen stimulation. The CDR3 sequence is CATGASGLSYNEQFF. For the CDR3, the DNA is TGTGCCACTGGGGCTAGCGGACTGTCATACAATGAGCAGTTCTTC.